Each of the 22 T cell receptor beta chains below was sequenced from the same sample in a study of response to subunit inactivated influenza vaccine. One entry per CDR3 protein, called by TCRdb with MiXCR from the RT-PCR reads. Of 750,000 to 850,000 distinct CDR3 sequences in the sample, about a fifth were seen once. This sample comprised PBMCs from blood, obtained 5 days after vaccination. Every receptor here comes from a man in his forties or fifties who received an inactivated influenza vaccine.

The chain uses TRBV20-1 and TRBJ2-4; D remains unclear. CDR3 length: 13 residues. Germline CDR1 is DFQATT and CDR2 is SNEGSKA (reference sequence). V was shortened by 3 bases and J by 0 bases, with 6 bases between the two germline ends. In DNA form, the CDR3 reads TGCAGTGCTAGTCTGGGAGCCAAAAACATTCAGTACTTC. This gives the protein CSASLGAKNIQYF.

This clonotype was seen a handful of times. The genes are TRBV6-1 and TRBJ2-7, with TRBD2 matching 12 bases. The length of the CDR3 is 15 residues. The junction had 4 bases not matched to a gene; V was cut back by 5 bases and J by 2 bases. CDR1 and CDR2 from the germline V gene are MNHNS and SASEGT. The CDR3 loop reads CASSRTSGDTYEQYF. The DNA for the CDR3 is TGTGCCAGCAGTAGGACTAGCGGGGATACCTACGAGCAGTACTTC.

The V and J genes are TRBV3-1 and TRBJ2-7, with 7 bases matching TRBD1. The V gene end was trimmed by 1 base and the J gene end by 3 bases; junction bases not matched to a gene: 6. The length of the CDR3 is 15 residues. From germline, CDR1 is LGHDT and CDR2 YNNKEL (reference sequence). CDR3 sequence reads: CASSQGQGVFYEQYF. CDR3 nucleotide sequence: TGTGCCAGCAGCCAAGGGCAGGGGGTTTTCTACGAGCAGTACTTC.

This clonotype was counted many times. The V call is TRBV7-9, the J call TRBJ2-1, with D hard to call. Per the germline V gene, CDR1 is SEHNR and CDR2 is FQNEAQ (reference sequence). The V end lost 1 base, the J end lost 10 bases, and 5 bases lay between the germline ends. CDR3 length: 11 amino acids. CDR3: CASSLGPEQFF. The CDR3 bases are TGTGCCAGCAGCTTAGGGCCGGAGCAGTTCTTC. The variable domain in full, completed from reference TRBV7-9 and TRBJ2-1, reads DTGVSQNPRHKITKRGQNVTFRCDPISEHNRLYWYRQTLGQGPEFLTYFQNEAQLEKSRLLSDRFSAERPKGSFSTLEIQRTEQGDSAMYLCASSLGPEQFFGPGTRLTVL.

This clonotype was counted once. This rearrangement joins TRBV3-1 to TRBJ2-4; D not certain. Trimming took off 0 bases at V and 0 bases at J, with 9 bases between the two ends. This CDR3 comprises 16 residues. The germline V gene has CDR1 LGHDT and CDR2 YNNKEL (reference sequence). CDR3 sequence (DNA): TGTGCCAGCAGCCAAGAGGGTTATCTAGCCAAAAACATTCAGTACTTC. Protein product: CASSQEGYLAKNIQYF.

This clonotype occurred a few times. The chain carries TRBV20-1 and TRBJ2-7; D unresolved. This CDR3 comprises 12 residues. From germline, CDR1 is DFQATT and CDR2 SNEGSKA (reference sequence). The ends were cut back, 6 bases at V and 7 bases at J, with 16 bases in the middle. The CDR3 region has the DNA TGCAGTGCCGTGAAGGGCGATATAGAGCAGTACTTC. Protein: CSAVKGDIEQYF.

V gene TRBV27 combines with J gene TRBJ2-7; D ambiguous. This CDR3 comprises 12 residues. The ends were cut back, 4 bases at V and 7 bases at J, with 11 bases in the middle. CDR1 and CDR2 (germline): MNHEY, SMNVEV (reference sequence). The CDR3 is CASSYPGREQYF. The CDR3 region has the DNA TGTGCCAGCAGTTACCCCGGACGGGAGCAGTACTTC.

This clonotype showed up just a few times. CDR3 DNA sequence: TGTGCCAGCAGTTTAATCTACCTGTACGAGCAGTACTTC. Amino acids: CASSLIYLYEQYF. The rearrangement joins TRBV12-3 or TRBV12-4 to TRBJ2-7, with D unresolved. This CDR3 comprises 13 residues. Between the trimmed V and J ends, which lost 2 bases and 4 bases, there was a span of 9 bases.

There are many counts of this clonotype. The rearrangement joins TRBV6-2 or TRBV6-3 to TRBJ2-7, with D unresolved. The CDR3 extends over 15 amino acids. In germline, CDR1 is MNHEY, CDR2 SVGEGT. The ends were cut back, 7 bases at V and 2 bases at J, with 18 bases in the middle. The CDR3 nucleotides read TGTGCCAGCAAGATTGCCCAGAACTTACCCTACGAGCAGTACTTC. It encodes CASKIAQNLPYEQYF.

This clonotype has only a few counts. This chain uses TRBV5-1 with TRBJ2-1; D uncertain. The germline V gene encodes CDR1 SGHRS and CDR2 YFSETQ. CDR3 length equals 16 residues. V lost 0 bases and J 3 bases, leaving 13 bases between the germline ends. The CDR3, as DNA: TGCGCCAGCAGCTTGGCGCTTAGTACTATCTACAATGAGCAGTTCTTC. It translates to CASSLALSTIYNEQFF.

This chain connects TRBV27 to TRBJ2-7; D is undetermined. Germline loops: CDR1 MNHEY, CDR2 SMNVEV (reference sequence). V was clipped by 7 bases and J by 0 bases, with 10 bases between them. This CDR3 region has 13 residues. CDR3 nucleotide sequence: TGTGCCAGCATGGCGCCCAGCTCCTACGAGCAGTACTTC. Encoded protein: CASMAPSSYEQYF.

V gene TRBV20-1 combines with J gene TRBJ2-1, with no clear D. Trimming left V 1 base short and J 0 bases short, with 7 bases between. Germline CDR1 is DFQATT and CDR2 is SNEGSKA (reference sequence). The CDR3 is 14 residues long. The CDR3 nucleotides are TGCAGTGCTAGAGCATCGAGCTCCTACAATGAGCAGTTCTTC. Protein sequence: CSARASSSYNEQFF.

The chain has TRBV20-1 and TRBJ2-3; 8 nucleotides agree with TRBD1. After removal of 5 bases from V and 1 base from J, the junction contained 8 bases not matched to a gene. The CDR3 is 15 residues long. The germline V gene encodes CDR1 DFQATT and CDR2 SNEGSKA (reference sequence). The CDR3 DNA follows: TGCAGTGCTGTTAACTGGGACAGGCGCACAGATACGCAGTATTTT. Encoded protein: CSAVNWDRRTDTQYF.

This clonotype showed up many times. V is TRBV12-3 or TRBV12-4 and J is TRBJ1-5, with a weak D call TRBD1 (5 bases). The V end lost 5 bases, the J end lost 3 bases, and 11 bases lay between the germline ends. The CDR3 is 14 amino acids. The CDR3 DNA follows: TGTGCCAGCAGTCCAGGGATTACCAATCAGCCCCAGCATTTT. Translated, it gives CASSPGITNQPQHF.

J is TRBJ1-1 and V is TRBV12-3 or TRBV12-4; 9 bases are a match to TRBD1. The CDR3 loop spans 15 amino acids. The V gene end was trimmed by 6 bases and the J gene end by 4 bases; junction bases not matched to a gene: 9. The CDR3 DNA reads TGTGCCAGCAGGAGGGACAGGGTCGGTTTCACTGAAGCTTTCTTT. Protein sequence: CASRRDRVGFTEAFF.

The V call is TRBV5-1, the J call TRBJ2-2, with TRBD1 identical over 8 bases. CDR3 length equals 16 residues. V was clipped by 3 bases and J by 9 bases; unmatched bases: 13. In germline, CDR1 is SGHRS, CDR2 YFSETQ. The CDR3 spells CASSSRQGRTPRELFF. The CDR3 coding sequence is TGCGCCAGCAGCTCCCGACAGGGGAGGACCCCCCGGGAGCTGTTTTTT.

Details on this clonotype: The CDR3 end shows no conserved phenylalanine or tryptophan, and so a read error is likely. J is TRBJ2-5 and V is TRBV10-2, with D uncertain. The V end lost 6 bases, the J end lost 4 bases, and 6 bases lay between the germline ends. The CDR3 loop spans 11 amino acids. Germline V gene lookup returns CDR1 WSHSY and CDR2 SAAADI. Here the CDR3 DNA reads TGCGCCAGCAGCTCCTTAGAGACCCAGTACCTC. Its protein product is CASSSLETQYL.

This chain joins TRBV7-2 and TRBJ1-5; possibly TRBD1 for D (5 bases). The CDR3 sequence is 12 residues long. V lost 2 bases, J lost 9 bases, and 8 bases lay in between. CDR1 is SGHTA and CDR2 is FQGNSA in the germline V gene. The CDR3 reads CASSLQGPPQHF. DNA of the CDR3: TGTGCCAGCAGCTTACAGGGCCCGCCCCAGCATTTT.

The V and J genes are TRBV18 and TRBJ1-6; no definite D call. From germline, CDR1 is KGHSH and CDR2 LQKENI. The CDR3 totals 13 residues. The ends were cut back, 0 bases at V and 5 bases at J, with 2 bases in the middle. The CDR3 loop is CASSPPNNSPLHF. The CDR3, as DNA: TGTGCCAGCTCACCACCCAATAATTCACCCCTCCACTTT.

This clonotype was detected a few times. The chain is built from TRBV5-1 and TRBJ1-2; 8 bases are a match to TRBD1. Germline assignment: CDR1 SGHRS and CDR2 YFSETQ. The CDR3 is 19 residues long. V lost 4 bases, J lost 4 bases, and 21 bases stayed unmatched. In DNA form, the CDR3 reads TGCGCCAGCAGCCCTGGGGCCGGGACAGGACCTGTGGTGTCCTATGGCTACACCTTC. It encodes CASSPGAGTGPVVSYGYTF.

This chain's CDR3 is CASSFSGGSQETQYF. The DNA for the CDR3 is TGTGCCAGCAGCTTTAGCGGGGGGTCACAAGAGACCCAGTACTTC. The chain links TRBV5-5 to TRBJ2-5; 10 nucleotides align to TRBD2. The germline gives CDR1 SGHKS, CDR2 YYEKEE (reference sequence). The ends lost 2 bases at V and 2 bases at J; junction bases unmatched: 3. The CDR3 runs to 15 residues.

This clonotype was counted between two and nine times. The CDR3 nucleotides read TGCGCCAGCAGTGACTACTCCGGGACAGGGATCACCGGGGAGCTGTTTTTT. This sequence encodes CASSDYSGTGITGELFF. The chain links TRBV10-2 to TRBJ2-2; 9 positions match TRBD1. Looked up from germline, CDR1 is WSHSY and CDR2 is SAAADI. V shed 3 bases and J 4 bases; nucleotides not matched to a gene: 9. The CDR3 is 17 amino acids.